Following are 26 T cell receptor beta chains from one sample sequenced in a study of T cells expressing NK-cell markers. From the 5' RACE reads, TCRdb lists one entry per CDR3 protein and no DNA. This repertoire includes 350,000 to 500,000 distinct CDR3 sequences. Sequencing input: blood T cells: a sorted CD56 or NKG2C T cell subset, CD4+ or CD8+ T cells, or bulk PBMC T cells (not recorded which). The source is a woman between 18 and 70 years old in good health.

The rearrangement uses TRBV19 and TRBJ2-6; TCRdb's D call of TRBD2 is untestable without DNA. Germline assignment: CDR1 LNHDA and CDR2 SQIVND (reference sequence). The CDR3 contains 16 residues. CDR3 sequence reads: CASSTPREDGANVLTF.

This chain uses TRBV7-9 with TRBJ2-5; the D call from TCRdb, TRBD2, cannot be confirmed without DNA. The CDR3 covers 16 residues. Germline V gene data show CDR1 as SEHNR and CDR2 as FQNEAQ (reference sequence). CDR3 protein: CASSSRLDSRRETQYF.

The chain links TRBV5-1 to TRBJ2-2. From germline, CDR1 is SGHRS and CDR2 YFSETQ. There are 15 residues in the CDR3. CDR3 residues: CASSLGRDNTGELFF.

This chain connects TRBV30 to TRBJ1-6. The CDR3 extends over 16 amino acids. Germline assignment: CDR1 GTSNPN and CDR2 SVGIG (reference sequence). This CDR3 is CAWTAEDLSYNSPLHF.

The rearrangement joins TRBV7-9 to TRBJ2-3. Germline V CDR1 and CDR2: SEHNR, FQNEAQ (reference sequence). This CDR3 comprises 13 residues. CDR3 loop: CASSLVSPDTQYF.

The V call is TRBV7-2, the J call TRBJ2-3. CDR1 and CDR2 from the germline V gene are SGHTA and FQGNSA. This CDR3 contains 13 residues. The CDR3 sequence: CASSAEVWDTQYF.

The chain uses TRBV20-1 and TRBJ2-5; TCRdb outputs TRBD2, but without DNA this stays unchecked. CDR1 and CDR2 (germline): DFQATT, SNEGSKA (reference sequence). The length of the CDR3 is 13 residues. Here the CDR3 reads CSALTSGQETQYF.

The V call is TRBV12-3 or TRBV12-4, the J call TRBJ1-2; TCRdb calls TRBD1, which cannot be checked without DNA. The CDR3 sequence is 13 residues long. The CDR3 reads CASSAPGGRGYTF.

This chain connects TRBV7-3 to TRBJ2-1. Germline assignment: CDR1 SGHTA and CDR2 FQGTGA. The CDR3 contains 16 residues. CDR3 in amino acids: CASSFSASSSYNEQFF.

This chain connects TRBV30 to TRBJ2-2; TCRdb indicates TRBD1, and absent DNA this call remains unverified. The CDR3 contains 12 residues. From germline, CDR1 is GTSNPN and CDR2 SVGIG (reference sequence). The CDR3 loop is CASRTGAGELFF.

This sequence joins TRBV6-2 or TRBV6-3 and TRBJ2-1; there is no DNA to check the TCRdb D call of TRBD2. There are 14 residues in the CDR3. CDR1 MNHEY and CDR2 SVGEGT come from the germline V gene. The chain's CDR3 is CASSFGTFYNEQFF.

This chain connects TRBV12-3 or TRBV12-4 to TRBJ1-2; the D call of TRBD1 rests on TCRdb alone, since no DNA is present to check it. The CDR3 length is 14 residues. The CDR3 region is CASSFDRVDYGYTF.

The V call is TRBV2, the J call TRBJ1-1. From germline, CDR1 is SNHLY and CDR2 FYNNEI. CDR3 length equals 11 residues. The CDR3 here is CASSRAAEAFF. The full variable domain, rest sourced from reference TRBV2 and TRBJ1-1, is EPEVTQTPSHQVTQMGQEVILRCVPISNHLYFYWYRQILGQKVEFLVSFYNNEISEKSEIFDDQFSVERPDGSNFTLKIRSTKLEDSAMYFCASSRAAEAFFGQGTRLTVV.

The chain carries TRBV9 and TRBJ2-1. This CDR3 comprises 15 residues. Per germline, CDR1 SGDLS and CDR2 YYNGEE. CDR3: CASSVDSRSYNEQFF.

The chain carries TRBV12-3 or TRBV12-4 and TRBJ1-6. CDR3 length: 12 amino acids. The CDR3 loop is CASSLRLIPLHF.

This sequence joins TRBV5-1 and TRBJ2-7; TCRdb outputs TRBD1, but without DNA this stays unchecked. CDR1 is SGHRS and CDR2 is YFSETQ in the germline V gene. CDR3 size: 15 residues. This CDR3 is CASSLQTGVSYEQYF.

CDR3 residues: CASSPRLAVNNEQFF. The gene calls are TRBV7-2 and TRBJ2-1; checking the TCRdb D call of TRBD2 is not possible without DNA. This CDR3 spans 15 amino acids. Looked up from germline, CDR1 is SGHTA and CDR2 is FQGNSA. Full variable domain (rest looked up from reference TRBV7-2 and TRBJ2-1): GAGVSQSPSNKVTEKGKDVELRCDPISGHTALYWYRQSLGQGLEFLIYFQGNSAPDKSGLPSDRFSAERTGGSVSTLTIQRTQQEDSAVYLCASSPRLAVNNEQFFGPGTRLTVL.

The chain combines TRBV6-2 or TRBV6-3 with TRBJ2-6. The CDR3 is 20 residues long. Germline V CDR1 and CDR2: MNHEY, SVGEGT. CDR3 residues: CASSNPFGRNGSSGANVLTF.

The rearrangement links TRBV30 to TRBJ2-1; as DNA is missing, the TRBD1 call by TCRdb cannot be tested. This CDR3 has 13 residues. Germline-derived CDR1 and CDR2 are GTSNPN and SVGIG (reference sequence). CDR3 residues: CALGTGDYNEQFF.

This CDR3 is CASSSSGNTEAFF. This sequence joins TRBV5-4 and TRBJ1-1. The length of the CDR3 is 13 residues. From germline, CDR1 is SGHNT and CDR2 YYREEE (reference sequence).

The chain employs TRBV5-1 and TRBJ1-3. Per germline, CDR1 SGHRS and CDR2 YFSETQ. This CDR3 has 14 residues. The CDR3 protein is CASSPDRPGNTIYF.

V and J are TRBV15 and TRBJ2-1; lacking DNA, the TRBD1 call made by TCRdb goes unchecked. This CDR3 has 15 amino acids. Germline CDR1 LNHNV, CDR2 YYDKDF (reference sequence). CDR3 in amino acids: CATSSPGQVFNEQFF.

This chain connects TRBV14 to TRBJ1-1; the D call from TCRdb, TRBD1, cannot be confirmed without DNA. Per germline, CDR1 SGHDN and CDR2 FVKESK. The CDR3 has 18 residues. The CDR3 reads CASSQTDSHPYMNTEAFF.

The gene calls are TRBV3-1 and TRBJ2-1. The CDR3 extends over 16 amino acids. CDR1 LGHDT and CDR2 YNNKEL come from the germline V gene (reference sequence). CDR3 sequence: CASSQVLLSSYNEQFF.

The chain recombines TRBV30 with TRBJ1-1; TCRdb proposes TRBD1, but this gene call is untestable without DNA. This CDR3 spans 11 amino acids. Per germline, CDR1 GTSNPN and CDR2 SVGIG (reference sequence). The CDR3 region is CAWRDEGEAFF.

This rearrangement joins TRBV28 to TRBJ2-3; the TRBD2 assignment by TCRdb is unverifiable without DNA. The CDR3 sequence is 15 residues long. CDR1 and CDR2 (germline): MDHEN, SYDVKM. CDR3 residues: CASSSRGGGSDTQYF. Full variable domain (missing parts from reference TRBV28 and TRBJ2-3): DVKVTQSSRYLVKRTGEKVFLECVQDMDHENMFWYRQDPGLGLRLIYFSYDVKMKEKGDIPEGYSVSREKKERFSLILESASTNQTSMYLCASSSRGGGSDTQYFGPGTRLTVL.